This TCR beta chain originates from a study of beta chain features in type 1 diabetes. Points from the study as a whole: Compared with healthy donors, patients appeared to share more similar naive, central memory and regulatory TCRB repertoires. With patients and controls alike, PCR might favor shorter templates to an equal degree. Shorter TCRB CDR3s, moderately but significantly so, marked every one of the four CD4+ subsets in Type 1 diabetes patients.

CD45RO/CCR7/CD25/CD127/CD95/CD27 separated CD4+ naive, central memory, regulatory and stem cell-like memory cells by sorting. This CDR3 is built from 13 residues. The germline V and J ends were trimmed by 1 base and 3 bases, with 6 bases remaining between them. The V gene's germline CDR1 is SGHVS and CDR2 FNYEAQ. The sequenced template was cDNA made from the entire isolated RNA. Sequencing of naive, central memory and regulatory T cell samples gave an average of around 3.6 million reads. The protocol was immunoSEQ multiplex PCR, while the TCRdb copy is restricted to in-frame clones and leaves out a portion. The table lists nearly 700,000 clones, around 15% of them singletons, with about 0.02% in the top ten. This clone has a handful of counts. As yet, its antigen is unknown.

The V and J genes are TRBV7-6 and TRBJ2-5, with D uncertain. The origin of this receptor is a man between 18 and 29 years old with type 1 diabetes. The sequenced sample consisted of naive CD4+ T cells from blood. CDR3 DNA: TGTGCCAGCAGCTTAGGTGGGGAAGAGACCCAGTACTTC. Amino acids: CASSLGGEETQYF.